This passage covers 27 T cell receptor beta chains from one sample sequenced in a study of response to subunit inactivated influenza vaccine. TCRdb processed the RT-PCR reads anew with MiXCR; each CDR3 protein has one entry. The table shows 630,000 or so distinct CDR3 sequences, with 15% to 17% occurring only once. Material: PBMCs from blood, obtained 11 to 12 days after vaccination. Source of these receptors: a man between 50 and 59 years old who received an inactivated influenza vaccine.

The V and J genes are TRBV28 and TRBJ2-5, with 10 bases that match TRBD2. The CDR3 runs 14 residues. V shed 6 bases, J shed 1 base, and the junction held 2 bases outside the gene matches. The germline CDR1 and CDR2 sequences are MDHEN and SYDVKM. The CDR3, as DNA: TGTGCCAGCAGCGGACTAGCGGCCCAAGAGACCCAGTACTTC. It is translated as CASSGLAAQETQYF.

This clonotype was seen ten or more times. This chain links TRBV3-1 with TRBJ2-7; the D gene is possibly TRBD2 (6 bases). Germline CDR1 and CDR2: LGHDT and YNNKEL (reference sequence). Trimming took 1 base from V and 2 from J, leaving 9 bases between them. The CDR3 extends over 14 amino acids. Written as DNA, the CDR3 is TGTGCCAGCAGCCAAGTGGAGGGTCCCTACGAGCAGTACTTC. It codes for CASSQVEGPYEQYF.

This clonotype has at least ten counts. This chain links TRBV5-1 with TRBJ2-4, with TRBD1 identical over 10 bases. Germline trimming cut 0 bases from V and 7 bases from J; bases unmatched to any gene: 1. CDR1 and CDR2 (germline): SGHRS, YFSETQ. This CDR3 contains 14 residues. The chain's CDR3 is CASSLGTGGNIQYF. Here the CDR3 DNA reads TGCGCCAGCAGCTTGGGGACAGGGGGGAACATTCAGTACTTC. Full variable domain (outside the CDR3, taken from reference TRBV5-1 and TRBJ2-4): KAGVTQTPRYLIKTRGQQVTLSCSPISGHRSVSWYQQTPGQGLQFLFEYFSETQRNKGNFPGRFSGRQFSNSRSEMNVSTLELGDSALYLCASSLGTGGNIQYFGAGTRLSVL.

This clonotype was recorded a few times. The CDR3 loop is CAWSRSANEQFF. The CDR3 DNA reads as TGTGCCTGGAGTCGATCTGCCAATGAGCAGTTCTTC. The chain employs TRBV30 and TRBJ2-1; D is uncertain. In germline, CDR1 is GTSNPN, CDR2 SVGIG (reference sequence). The CDR3 runs 12 residues. Trimming took 2 bases from V and 6 from J, leaving 8 bases between them.

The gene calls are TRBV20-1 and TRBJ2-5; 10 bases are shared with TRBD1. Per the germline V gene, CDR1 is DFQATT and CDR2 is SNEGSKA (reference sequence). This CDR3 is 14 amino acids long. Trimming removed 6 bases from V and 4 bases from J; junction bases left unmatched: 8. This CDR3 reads CSASTGGERETQYF. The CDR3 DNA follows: TGCAGTGCCTCGACAGGGGGCGAACGAGAGACCCAGTACTTC.

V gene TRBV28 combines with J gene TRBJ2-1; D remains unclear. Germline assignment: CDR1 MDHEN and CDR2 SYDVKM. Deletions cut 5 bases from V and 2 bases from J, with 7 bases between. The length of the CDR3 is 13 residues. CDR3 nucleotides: TGTGCCAGCAGTCCCCCCCCCTACAATGAGCAGTTCTTC. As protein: CASSPPPYNEQFF.

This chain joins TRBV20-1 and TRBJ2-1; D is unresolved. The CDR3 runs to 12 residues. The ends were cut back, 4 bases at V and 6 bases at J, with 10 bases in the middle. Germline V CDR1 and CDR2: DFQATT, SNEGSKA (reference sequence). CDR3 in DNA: TGCAGTGCTAATACCAAACTCAATGAGCAGTTCTTC. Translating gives CSANTKLNEQFF.

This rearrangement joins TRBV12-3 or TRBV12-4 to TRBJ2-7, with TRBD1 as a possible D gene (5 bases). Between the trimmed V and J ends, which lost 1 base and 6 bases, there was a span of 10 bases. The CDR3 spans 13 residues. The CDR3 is CASSLEGPGEQYF. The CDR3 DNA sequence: TGTGCCAGCAGTTTAGAGGGGCCCGGCGAGCAGTACTTC.

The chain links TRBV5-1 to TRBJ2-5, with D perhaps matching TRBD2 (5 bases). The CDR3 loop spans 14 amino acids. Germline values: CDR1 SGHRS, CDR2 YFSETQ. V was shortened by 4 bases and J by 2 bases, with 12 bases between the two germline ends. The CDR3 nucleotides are TGCGCCAGCAGCCCGGGAACTTTACAAGAGACCCAGTACTTC. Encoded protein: CASSPGTLQETQYF.

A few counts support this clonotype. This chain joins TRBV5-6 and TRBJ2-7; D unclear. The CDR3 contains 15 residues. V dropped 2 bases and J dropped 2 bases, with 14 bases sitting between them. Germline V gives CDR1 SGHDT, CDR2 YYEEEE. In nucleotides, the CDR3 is TGTGCCAGCAGCTTAGGGTTTTCATCCCCCTACGAGCAGTACTTC. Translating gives CASSLGFSSPYEQYF.

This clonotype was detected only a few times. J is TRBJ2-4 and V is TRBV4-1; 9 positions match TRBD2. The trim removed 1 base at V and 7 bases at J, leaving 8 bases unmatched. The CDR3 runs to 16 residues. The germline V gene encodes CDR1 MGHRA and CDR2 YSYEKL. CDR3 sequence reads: CASSQAARGGVNIQYF. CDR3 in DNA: TGCGCCAGCAGCCAAGCCGCGCGGGGGGGGGTCAACATTCAGTACTTC.

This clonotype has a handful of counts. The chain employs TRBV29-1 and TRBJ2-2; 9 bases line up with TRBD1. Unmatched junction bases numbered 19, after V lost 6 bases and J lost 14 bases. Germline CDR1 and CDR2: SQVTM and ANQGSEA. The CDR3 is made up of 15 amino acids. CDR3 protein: CSVHKTGQGMGGLFF. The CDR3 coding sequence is TGCAGCGTCCACAAAACCGGACAGGGGATGGGGGGACTGTTTTTT.

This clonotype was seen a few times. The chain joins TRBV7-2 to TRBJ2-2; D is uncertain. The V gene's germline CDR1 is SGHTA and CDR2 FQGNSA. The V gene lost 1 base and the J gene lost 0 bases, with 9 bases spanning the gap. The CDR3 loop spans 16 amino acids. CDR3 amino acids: CASSLEIRTNTGELFF. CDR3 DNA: TGTGCCAGCAGCTTAGAGATCCGGACGAACACCGGGGAGCTGTTTTTT.

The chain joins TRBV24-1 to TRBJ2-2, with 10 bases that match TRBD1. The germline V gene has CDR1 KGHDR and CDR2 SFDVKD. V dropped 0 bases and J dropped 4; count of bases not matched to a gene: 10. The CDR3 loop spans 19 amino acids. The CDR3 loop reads CATSDLPGQGNGRTGELFF. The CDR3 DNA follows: TGTGCCACCAGTGATTTGCCGGGACAGGGGAACGGTCGCACCGGGGAGCTGTTTTTT.

CDR3 region: CASSLGGQGWPETQYF. CDR3 DNA sequence: TGTGCCAGCAGCTTGGGGGGACAGGGGTGGCCAGAGACCCAGTACTTC. V gene TRBV5-6 combines with J gene TRBJ2-5; 10 bases map to TRBD1. The CDR3 contains 16 residues. The V segment lost 0 bases and the J segment 4 bases; nucleotides outside the gene matches: 6. CDR1 is SGHDT, CDR2 YYEEEE, per germline.

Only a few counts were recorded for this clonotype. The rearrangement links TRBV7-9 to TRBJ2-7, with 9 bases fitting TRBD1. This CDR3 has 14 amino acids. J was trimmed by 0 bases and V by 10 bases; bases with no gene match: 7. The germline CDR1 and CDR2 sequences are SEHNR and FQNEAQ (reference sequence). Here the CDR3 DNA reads TGTGCCATCGTACAGGGGGCTAGCTCCTACGAGCAGTACTTC. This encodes CAIVQGASSYEQYF.

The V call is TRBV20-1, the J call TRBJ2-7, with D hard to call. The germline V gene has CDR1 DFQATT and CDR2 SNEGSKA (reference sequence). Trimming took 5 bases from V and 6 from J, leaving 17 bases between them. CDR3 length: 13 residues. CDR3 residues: CSAPPPGTAEQYF. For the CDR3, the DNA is TGCAGTGCTCCCCCCCCGGGTACGGCCGAGCAGTACTTC.

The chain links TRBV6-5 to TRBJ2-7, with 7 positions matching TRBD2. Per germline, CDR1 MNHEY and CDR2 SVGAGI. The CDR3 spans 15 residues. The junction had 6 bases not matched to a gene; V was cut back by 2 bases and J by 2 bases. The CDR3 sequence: CASSYGEGSAYEQYF. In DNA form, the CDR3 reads TGTGCCAGCAGTTACGGGGAGGGCAGCGCCTACGAGCAGTACTTC.

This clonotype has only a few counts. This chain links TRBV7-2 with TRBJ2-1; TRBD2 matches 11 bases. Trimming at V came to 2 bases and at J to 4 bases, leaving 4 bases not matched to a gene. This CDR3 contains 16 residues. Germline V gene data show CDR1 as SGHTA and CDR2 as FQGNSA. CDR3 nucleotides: TGTGCCAGCAGCTTATTACTAGCGGGGGATTACAATGAGCAGTTCTTC. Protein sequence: CASSLLLAGDYNEQFF.

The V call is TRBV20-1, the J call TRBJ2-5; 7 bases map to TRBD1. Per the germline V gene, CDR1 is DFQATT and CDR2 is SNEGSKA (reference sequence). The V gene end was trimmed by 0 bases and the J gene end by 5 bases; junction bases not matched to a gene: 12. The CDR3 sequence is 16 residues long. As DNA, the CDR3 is TGCAGTGCTAGAGATGATGTAACAGGGGCCGGGGAGACCCAGTACTTC. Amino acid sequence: CSARDDVTGAGETQYF.

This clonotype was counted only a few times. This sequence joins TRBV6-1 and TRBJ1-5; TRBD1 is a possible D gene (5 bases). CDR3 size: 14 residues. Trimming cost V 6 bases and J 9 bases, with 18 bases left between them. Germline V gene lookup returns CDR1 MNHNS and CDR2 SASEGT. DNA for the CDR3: TGTGCCAGCAGAAAGAGGGACGCCTCAAGGCCCCAGCATTTT. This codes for CASRKRDASRPQHF.

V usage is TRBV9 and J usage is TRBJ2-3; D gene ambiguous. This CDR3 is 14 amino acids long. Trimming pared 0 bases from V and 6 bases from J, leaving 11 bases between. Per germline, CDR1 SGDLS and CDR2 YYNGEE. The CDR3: CASSVGTARDTQYF. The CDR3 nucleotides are TGTGCCAGCAGCGTAGGAACAGCGCGGGATACGCAGTATTTT.

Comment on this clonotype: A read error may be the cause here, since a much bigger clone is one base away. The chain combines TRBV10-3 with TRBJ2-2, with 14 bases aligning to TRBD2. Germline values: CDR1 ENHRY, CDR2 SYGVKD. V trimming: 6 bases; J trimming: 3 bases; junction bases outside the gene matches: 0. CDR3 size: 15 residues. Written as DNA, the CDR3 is TGTGCCATCAGGGGACTAGCGGGAGACACCGGGGAGCTGTTTTTT. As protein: CAIRGLAGDTGELFF.

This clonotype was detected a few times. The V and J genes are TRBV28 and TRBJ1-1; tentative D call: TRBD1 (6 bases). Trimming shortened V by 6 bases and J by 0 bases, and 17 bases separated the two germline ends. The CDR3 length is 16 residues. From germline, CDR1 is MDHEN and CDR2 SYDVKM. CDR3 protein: CASSSGTTLMNTEAFF. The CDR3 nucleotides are TGTGCCAGCAGCTCCGGGACAACCCTCATGAACACTGAAGCTTTCTTT. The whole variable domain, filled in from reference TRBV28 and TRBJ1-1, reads DVKVTQSSRYLVKRTGEKVFLECVQDMDHENMFWYRQDPGLGLRLIYFSYDVKMKEKGDIPEGYSVSREKKERFSLILESASTNQTSMYLCASSSGTTLMNTEAFFGQGTRLTVV.

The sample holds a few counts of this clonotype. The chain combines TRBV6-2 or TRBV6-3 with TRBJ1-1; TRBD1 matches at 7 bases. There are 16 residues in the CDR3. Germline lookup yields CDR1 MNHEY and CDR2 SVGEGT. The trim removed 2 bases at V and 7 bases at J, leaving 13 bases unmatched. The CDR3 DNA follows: TGTGCCAGCAGTTACACAATGGGGAGGGGGCCTGGTGAAGCTTTCTTT. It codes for CASSYTMGRGPGEAFF.

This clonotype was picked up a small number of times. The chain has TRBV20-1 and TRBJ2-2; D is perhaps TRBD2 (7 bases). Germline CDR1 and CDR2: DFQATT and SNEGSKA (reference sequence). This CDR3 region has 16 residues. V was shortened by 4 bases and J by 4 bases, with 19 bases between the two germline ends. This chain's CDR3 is CSAIGRGGRGTGELFF. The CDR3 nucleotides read TGCAGTGCTATAGGACGCGGGGGCAGGGGCACCGGGGAGCTGTTTTTT.

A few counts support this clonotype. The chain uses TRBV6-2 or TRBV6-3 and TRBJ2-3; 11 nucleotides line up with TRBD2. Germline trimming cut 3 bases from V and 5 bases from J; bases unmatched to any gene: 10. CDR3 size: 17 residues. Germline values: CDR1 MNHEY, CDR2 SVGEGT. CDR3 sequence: CASSYPLAGGPGDTQYF. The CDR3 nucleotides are TGTGCCAGCAGTTATCCCTTAGCGGGAGGGCCTGGAGATACGCAGTATTTT.